This TCR beta chain was identified during a study of spatial heterogeneity in lung cancer. Study background: Sequenced follow-up PBMC samples came a median of around 2 years after resection, where available. Mean representation of each unique TCR and UMI combination in the raw reads exceeded 9.5 occurrences. Study-level findings and limits: In blood, ubiquitous expanded tumor TCRs appeared more at resection than follow-up.

For this clonotype: Its antigen is undetermined.

MiXCR, run by TCRdb on the 5' RACE reads, gives a single entry per CDR3 protein. The sample lists more than 9,500 distinct CDR3 sequences; around a quarter were seen once. From germline, CDR1 is MNHNS and CDR2 SASEGT. The V and J ends lost 2 bases and 2 bases, in that order; junction bases with no gene match: 8. The length of the CDR3 is 16 residues. As to time point: blood at routine non-recurrence follow-up after resection. Whole RNA was taken from tumor, nontumor lung or frozen PBMC; it was then sequenced unsorted. This receptor was taken from a female donor with early-stage non-small cell lung cancer. The chain carries TRBV6-1 and TRBJ2-7; the match to TRBD1 covers 8 bases. The material was PBMCs, obtained at follow-up. The CDR3 DNA is TGTGCCAGCAGTGAATCGGAAGGGACAGGAGCCTACGAGCAGTACTTC. Its translation is CASSESEGTGAYEQYF.